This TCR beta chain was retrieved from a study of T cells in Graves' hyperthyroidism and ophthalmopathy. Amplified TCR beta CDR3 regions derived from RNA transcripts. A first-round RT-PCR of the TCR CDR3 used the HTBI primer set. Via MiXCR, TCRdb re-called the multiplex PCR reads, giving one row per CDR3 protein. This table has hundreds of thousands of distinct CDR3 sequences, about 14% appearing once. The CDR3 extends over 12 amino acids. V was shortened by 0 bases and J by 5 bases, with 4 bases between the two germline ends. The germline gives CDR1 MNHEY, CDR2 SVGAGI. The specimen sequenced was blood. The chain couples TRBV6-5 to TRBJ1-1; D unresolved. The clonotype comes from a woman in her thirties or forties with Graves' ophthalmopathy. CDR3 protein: CASSYSWTEAFF. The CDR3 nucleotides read TGTGCCAGCAGTTACTCCTGGACTGAAGCTTTCTTT.